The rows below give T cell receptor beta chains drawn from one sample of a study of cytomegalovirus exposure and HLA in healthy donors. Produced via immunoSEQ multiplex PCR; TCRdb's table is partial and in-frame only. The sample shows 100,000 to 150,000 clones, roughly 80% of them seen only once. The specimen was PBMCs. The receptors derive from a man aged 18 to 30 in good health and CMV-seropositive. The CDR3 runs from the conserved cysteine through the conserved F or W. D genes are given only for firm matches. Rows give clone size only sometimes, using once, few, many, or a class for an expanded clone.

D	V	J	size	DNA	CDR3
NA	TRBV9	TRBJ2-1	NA	TGTGCCAGCAGTCTGACTTACTACAATGAGCAGTTCTTC	CASSLTYYNEQFF
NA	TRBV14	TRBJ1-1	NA	TGTGCCAGCAGCCAAGATGCGGTTCCCTCTGAAGCTTTCTTT	CASSQDAVPSEAFF
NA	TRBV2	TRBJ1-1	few	TGTGCCAGCAGAATAGAGGTTCAGAACACTGAAGCTTTCTTT	CASRIEVQNTEAFF
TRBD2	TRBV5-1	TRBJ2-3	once	TGCGCCAGCAGTCCTACTACTGTGACTAGCGCTAGCACAGATACGCAGTATTTT	CASSPTTVTSASTDTQYF
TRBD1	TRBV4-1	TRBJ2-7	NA	TGCGCCAGCAGCCTGAAGGACAGGGGCCCCTACGAGCAGTACTTC	CASSLKDRGPYEQYF
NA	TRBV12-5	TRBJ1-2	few	TGTGCTAGTGGTTCCCGTTTGGGGGCGGATGGCTACACCTTC	CASGSRLGADGYTF
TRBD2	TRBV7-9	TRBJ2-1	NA	TGTGCCAGCAGCTTTAAGGCTAGCGGGAGGGCCGTTCTTCATGAGCAGTTCTTC	CASSFKASGRAVLHEQFF
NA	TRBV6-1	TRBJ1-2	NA	TGTGCCAGCAGTGAGGGACAATATGGCTACACCTTC	CASSEGQYGYTF
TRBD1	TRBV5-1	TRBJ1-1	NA	TGCGCCAGCAGGTACTCTACAGGGGCGAACACTGAAGCTTTCTTT	CASRYSTGANTEAFF
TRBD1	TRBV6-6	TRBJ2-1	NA	TGTGCCAGCAGCCTAGAGGGGGCCAATGAGCAGTTCTTC	CASSLEGANEQFF
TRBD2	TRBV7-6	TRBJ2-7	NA	TGTGCCAGCAGCTTATACGGGGGGACCTACGAGCAGTACTTC	CASSLYGGTYEQYF